The rows below give T cell receptor beta chains drawn from one sample of a study of metastatic and nonmetastatic thyroid tumors. TCRdb re-clonotyped the PCR reads via MiXCR. The data contain some 4,300 clones, roughly 20% of them singletons. The sequencing sample was made of tumor tissue. The receptors here all came from a male donor with papillary thyroid cancer or a benign thyroid nodule (not recorded which). Some clones in this sample may be carry-over from other donors' samples. Both conserved end residues are part of each CDR3. Each record gives: V gene, clone size, J gene, D gene, CDR3 DNA, CDR3 protein. The D gene is left open where the match is weak. Some rows mark clone size as missing; the rest say once, few, many or name a class of expanded clone.

TRBV28	few	TRBJ2-7	.	TGTGCCAGCAGTTTCCAGGTGACAGGGAGGTACGAGCAGTACTTC	CASSFQVTGRYEQYF
TRBV7-8	many	TRBJ2-7	.	TGTGCCAGCACCGTCTACCCAGGAGACTTCTACGAGCAGTACTTC	CASTVYPGDFYEQYF
TRBV30	medium-sized	TRBJ2-3	.	TGTGCCTGGAGTGTAACGGATGGAGATACGCAGTATTTT	CAWSVTDGDTQYF
TRBV6-1	few	TRBJ1-4	.	TGTGCCAGCAGTGAAGCGAGGGGAGGCGAAAAACTGTTTTTT	CASSEARGGEKLFF
TRBV6-1	few	TRBJ1-2	.	TGTGCCAGCATACCCTCAGGGGTCGCCGGGGGCTACACCTTC	CASIPSGVAGGYTF
TRBV2	.	TRBJ1-6	.	TGTGCCAGCAGTCAGGCCCCTAATTCACCCCTCCACTTT	CASSQAPNSPLHF
TRBV6-1	medium-sized	TRBJ2-2	.	TGTGCCAGCAGTGCGTCGACAGGGAACACCGGGGAGCTGTTTTTT	CASSASTGNTGELFF
TRBV3-1	.	TRBJ2-3	.	TGTGCCAGCACAAAAGAGGGGGTTAGCACAGATACGCAGTATTTT	CASTKEGVSTDTQYF
TRBV30	few	TRBJ2-1	.	TGTGCCTGGAGCACCGGGACTGGGTACAATGAGCAGTTCTTC	CAWSTGTGYNEQFF
TRBV5-5	large	TRBJ2-7	.	TGTGCCAGCAGCTTCCAGGGATTCTACGAGCAGTACTTC	CASSFQGFYEQYF
TRBV3-1	medium-sized	TRBJ1-1	TRBD1	TGTGCCAGCAGCCAAACAGGGGGAAGGGCTGAAGCTTTCTTT	CASSQTGGRAEAFF
TRBV6-1	.	TRBJ1-2	TRBD1	TGTGCCAGCAGTGCAGAGGACAGGCTCTATGGCTACACCTTC	CASSAEDRLYGYTF
TRBV19	few	TRBJ1-5	.	TGTGCCAGTAGTTCGACGATAGGGCAGCCCCAGCATTTT	CASSSTIGQPQHF
TRBV4-1	.	TRBJ2-6	TRBD1	TGCGCCAGCATCCAAGGAACAGGGGGCGCGGCTGGGGCCAACGTCCTGACTTTC	CASIQGTGGAAGANVLTF
TRBV11-2	many	TRBJ2-1	.	TGTGCCAGCAGCTTTCGGGTGGAGACGGGGTTTGGTGGCGAGCAGTTCTTC	CASSFRVETGFGGEQFF
TRBV20-1	.	TRBJ1-1	.	TGCAGTGCTAGATCGCCAGGATTAAACACTGAAGCTTTCTTT	CSARSPGLNTEAFF
TRBV7-9	once	TRBJ1-2	TRBD1	TGTGCCAGCAGCTTAGACAGGGGGCCTGGCTACACCTTC	CASSLDRGPGYTF
TRBV12-3/TRBV12-4	many	TRBJ1-2	TRBD1	TGTGCCAGCAGTTTAAATGAGGCGGGACAGGGAGAGGGTGGCTACACCTTC	CASSLNEAGQGEGGYTF
TRBV6-1	.	TRBJ2-5	TRBD1	TGTGCCAGCAGTGAAGCCAGGGGGCCTGGAGAGACCCAGTACTTC	CASSEARGPGETQYF
TRBV20-1	.	TRBJ2-3	.	TGCAGTGCTCCTTCAGGTAGGGGCGCAGATACGCAGTATTTT	CSAPSGRGADTQYF
TRBV19	few	TRBJ1-6	.	TGTGCCAGTAGGGCGGGATCCAATTCACCCCTCCACTTT	CASRAGSNSPLHF
TRBV5-1	many	TRBJ1-6	.	TGCGCCAGCAGCTTGGAACGGGACAAAAATTCACCCCTCCACTTT	CASSLERDKNSPLHF
TRBV28	medium-sized	TRBJ1-5	.	TGTGCCAGCAGACCCTCGGGACCTGCTTTGCCGCCCCAGCATTTT	CASRPSGPALPPQHF
TRBV20-1	.	TRBJ2-1	TRBD2	TGCAGTGCTAGATCGGGACTAGCGGGGGCCTTCAATGAGCAGTTCTTC	CSARSGLAGAFNEQFF
TRBV10-3	many	TRBJ2-4	TRBD2	TGTGCCATCAGTGACGGTACGGGGGGATTCGGCATTCAGTACTTC	CAISDGTGGFGIQYF
TRBV6-1	few	TRBJ2-2	.	TGTGCCAGCAGTGAAGCGCCCGCCGTGGGGGTGACCGGGGAGCTGTTTTTT	CASSEAPAVGVTGELFF
TRBV30	.	TRBJ1-4	.	TGTGCCTGGAGTGCAAGGCAGTTTAATGAAAAACTGTTTTTT	CAWSARQFNEKLFF
TRBV6-5	.	TRBJ2-7	TRBD1	TGTGCCGCCGGTCGACAGGGTTCCTACGAGCAGTACTTC	CAAGRQGSYEQYF
TRBV28	medium-sized	TRBJ2-1	TRBD2	TGTGCCAGCAGTTTGGGTAGCGGGAAGAACAATGAGCAGTTCTTC	CASSLGSGKNNEQFF
TRBV12-3/TRBV12-4	many	TRBJ1-6	.	TGTGCCAGCAGTTTGTTACAGAGAAATTCACCCCTCCACTTT	CASSLLQRNSPLHF
TRBV19	.	TRBJ2-3	TRBD2	TGTGCCAGTAGTATAGATGGTAGCGGGAGAACAGATACGCAGTATTTT	CASSIDGSGRTDTQYF
TRBV7-2	many	TRBJ2-3	TRBD2	TGTGCCAGCAGCTTCGGCGGGAGGGCCACAGATACGCAGTATTTT	CASSFGGRATDTQYF
TRBV11-2	many	TRBJ2-3	TRBD1	TGTGCCAGCAGCTTGACAGGGGGGAGCACAGATACGCAGTATTTT	CASSLTGGSTDTQYF
TRBV10-2	.	TRBJ2-7	.	TGCGCCAGTAAAATCGGGGATCTCTCCTACGAGCAGTACTTC	CASKIGDLSYEQYF
TRBV2	medium-sized	TRBJ2-5	TRBD1	TGTGCCAGCACTGGCCCGGGACAGGGGGGCCAAGAGACCCAGTACTTC	CASTGPGQGGQETQYF
TRBV6-5	few	TRBJ1-2	.	TGTGCCAGCAGTTACTCCATTGGGACCCCGGAGCGTGGCTACACCTTC	CASSYSIGTPERGYTF
TRBV25-1	many	TRBJ1-5	.	TGTGCCAGCGGCACAGGGAAAGGTCAGCCCCAGCATTTT	CASGTGKGQPQHF
TRBV28	many	TRBJ2-2	TRBD2	TGTGCCAGCAGTTTACTAGCGGGAGATCCGGCCGGGGAGCTGTTTTTT	CASSLLAGDPAGELFF
TRBV15	.	TRBJ2-7	.	TGTGCCACCAGCGAAGAGCTGACTTGGGAGCAGTACTTC	CATSEELTWEQYF
TRBV5-1	.	TRBJ1-2	.	TGCGCCAGCAGTCCGGGGGAGTATGGCTACACCTTC	CASSPGEYGYTF
TRBV2	many	TRBJ2-3	.	TGTGCCAGCAGTCCCGAACACTTCTGGGGAGATACGCAGTATTTT	CASSPEHFWGDTQYF
TRBV6-1	.	TRBJ1-6	TRBD1	TGTGCCAGCAGGGGGACAGTGCAGCACTCACCCCTCCACTTT	CASRGTVQHSPLHF
TRBV20-1	.	TRBJ2-2	.	TGCAGTGCTAACGGACTACAGAACACCGGGGAGCTGTTTTTT	CSANGLQNTGELFF
TRBV5-1	many	TRBJ2-5	TRBD1	TGCGCCAGCAGCACCGGGACAGCTCTGGAGACCCAGTACTTC	CASSTGTALETQYF
TRBV27	few	TRBJ1-2	TRBD1	TGTGCCAGCAGTTTGTTAGGGACAGGGTTTGGCTACACCTTC	CASSLLGTGFGYTF
TRBV5-1	many	TRBJ2-3	TRBD1	TGCGCCAGCAGCTTGGTCAGGGGGACCGATACGCAGTATTTT	CASSLVRGTDTQYF
TRBV7-3	.	TRBJ1-6	.	TGTGCCAGCAGCTTAAATCGGGGTAAAAATTCACCCCTCCACTTT	CASSLNRGKNSPLHF
TRBV30	.	TRBJ2-7	.	TGTGCCTGGAGTTCCGCTAGAACCCGAAACTACGAGCAGTACTTC	CAWSSARTRNYEQYF
TRBV28	large	TRBJ2-7	.	TGTGCCAGCAGCCCTTATGGGCGTCCCATGATCCGCGAGCAGTACTTC	CASSPYGRPMIREQYF
TRBV11-2	many	TRBJ2-1	TRBD2	TGTGCCAGCAGCTTTGGGTACGCGGGAGTCTACAATGAGCAGTTCTTC	CASSFGYAGVYNEQFF
TRBV19	.	TRBJ1-1	TRBD1	TGTGCCAGTAGCCCTCGGACAGGGGGTATGAACACTGAAGCTTTCTTT	CASSPRTGGMNTEAFF
TRBV9	many	TRBJ2-7	.	TGTGCCAGCAGCTCCGGCCCTTGGTACGAGCAGTACTTC	CASSSGPWYEQYF
TRBV5-5	few	TRBJ2-3	.	TGTGCCAGCAGCTTGGGACTACCTTCAGATACGCAGTATTTT	CASSLGLPSDTQYF
TRBV10-3	.	TRBJ1-6	TRBD1	TGTGCCATCAGTGAGTCAGGGACAGGGGCCGGTTCACCCCTCCACTTT	CAISESGTGAGSPLHF
TRBV28	few	TRBJ1-6	.	TGTGCCAGCAGTTTATCGGGAGACAGTTCACCCCTCCACTTT	CASSLSGDSSPLHF
TRBV6-5	medium-sized	TRBJ2-7	.	TGTGCCAGCAGTTATAGTCTTTACTACGAGCAGTACTTC	CASSYSLYYEQYF